The sequence of this TCR beta chain was determined in a study of blood T cells in healthy people across ages. In germline, CDR1 is SGDLS, CDR2 YYNGEE. V was cut by 0 bases and J by 3 bases, with 12 bases left in between. The CDR3 extends over 15 amino acids. This clonotype was recorded at least ten times. Then a second PCR, running roughly 7 to 11 cycles, was carried out with a sample-barcoded 5' primer and a J-beta primer mix. One entry per CDR3 protein results from TCRdb running MiXCR on the 5' RACE reads. The profile shows fewer than 800,000 distinct CDR3 sequences, about 34% of them singletons. Investigators took about 10 milliliters of peripheral blood from every donor.

The rearrangement joins TRBV9 to TRBJ2-5; possible D gene TRBD2, 5 bases. Sequenced input: blood. The TCR sequence derives from a woman of 80 years or more in good health. CDR3 residues: CASSVATGIEETQYF. The CDR3 DNA sequence: TGTGCCAGCAGCGTAGCTACGGGGATCGAAGAGACCCAGTACTTC. Complete variable domain (other parts from reference TRBV9 and TRBJ2-5): DSGVTQTPKHLITATGQRVTLRCSPRSGDLSVYWYQQSLDQGLQFLIQYYNGEERAKGNILERFSAQQFPDLHSELNLSSLELGDSALYFCASSVATGIEETQYFGPGTRLLVL.